This record looks at one T cell receptor beta chain sequence and its context. Its antigen is unidentified. The PCR ran on 60 Vbeta and 13 Jbeta primers. TCRdb's copy holds only in-frame clones and misses some; the assay was immunoSEQ multiplex PCR. In the table there are 130,000 to 150,000 clones, 60% to 80% of which are singletons. This sample is part of a study of cytomegalovirus exposure and HLA in healthy donors. Regarding the study as a whole: The investigators catalogued 150 or so TCR beta chains as cytomegalovirus-associated.

Trimming stripped 3 bases from V and 1 base from J, with 10 bases between. This CDR3 has 14 residues. The germline V gene has CDR1 MGHRA and CDR2 YSYEKL. Sequences were obtained from PBMCs. The chain carries TRBV4-1 and TRBJ2-7; no definite D call. The TCR sequence derives from a male donor in good health and CMV-seronegative. Written as DNA, the CDR3 is TGCGCCAGCAGCCACGGCCAGGCTTCCTACGAGCAGTACTTC. Encoded protein: CASSHGQASYEQYF.